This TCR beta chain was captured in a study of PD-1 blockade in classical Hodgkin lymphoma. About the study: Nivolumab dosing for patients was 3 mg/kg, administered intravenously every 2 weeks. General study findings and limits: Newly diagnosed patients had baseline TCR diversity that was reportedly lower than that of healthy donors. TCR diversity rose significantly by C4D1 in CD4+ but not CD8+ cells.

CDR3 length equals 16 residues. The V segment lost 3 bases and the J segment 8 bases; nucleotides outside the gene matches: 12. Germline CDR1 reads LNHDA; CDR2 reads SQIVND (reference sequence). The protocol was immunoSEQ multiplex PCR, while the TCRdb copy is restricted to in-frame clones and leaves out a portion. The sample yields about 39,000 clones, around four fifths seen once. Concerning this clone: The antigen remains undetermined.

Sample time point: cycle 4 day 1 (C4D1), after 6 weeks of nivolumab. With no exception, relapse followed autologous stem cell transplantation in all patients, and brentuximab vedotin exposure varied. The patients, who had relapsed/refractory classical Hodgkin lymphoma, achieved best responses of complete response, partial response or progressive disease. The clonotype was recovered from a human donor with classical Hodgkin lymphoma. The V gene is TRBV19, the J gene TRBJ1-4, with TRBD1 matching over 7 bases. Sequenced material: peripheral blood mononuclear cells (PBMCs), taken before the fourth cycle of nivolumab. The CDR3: CASSMPTTGHREKLFF. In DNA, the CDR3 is TGTGCCAGTAGTATGCCCACGACAGGGCATCGGGAAAAACTGTTTTTT.